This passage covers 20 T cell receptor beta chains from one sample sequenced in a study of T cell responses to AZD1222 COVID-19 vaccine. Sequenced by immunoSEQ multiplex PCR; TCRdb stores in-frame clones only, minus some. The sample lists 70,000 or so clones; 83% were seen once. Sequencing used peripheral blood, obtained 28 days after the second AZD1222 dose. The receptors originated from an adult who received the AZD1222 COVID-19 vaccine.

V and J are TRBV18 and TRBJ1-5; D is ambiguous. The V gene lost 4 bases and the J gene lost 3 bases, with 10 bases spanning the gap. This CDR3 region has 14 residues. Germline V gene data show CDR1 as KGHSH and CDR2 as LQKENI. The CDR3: CASSLRVSNQPQHF. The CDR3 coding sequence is TGTGCCAGCTCACTAAGGGTTTCCAATCAGCCCCAGCATTTT.

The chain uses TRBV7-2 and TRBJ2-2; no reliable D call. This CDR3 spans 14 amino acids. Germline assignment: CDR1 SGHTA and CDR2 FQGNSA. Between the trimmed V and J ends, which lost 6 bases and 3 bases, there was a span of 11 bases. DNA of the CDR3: TGTGCCAGCAGTCTGGTGGGTTACACCGGGGAGCTGTTTTTT. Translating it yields CASSLVGYTGELFF.

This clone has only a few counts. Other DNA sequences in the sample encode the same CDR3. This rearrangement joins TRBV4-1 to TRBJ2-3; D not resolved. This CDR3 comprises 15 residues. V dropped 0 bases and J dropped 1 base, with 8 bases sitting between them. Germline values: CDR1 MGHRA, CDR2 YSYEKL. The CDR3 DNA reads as TGCGCCAGCAGCCAAGAACGGCGAGGCACAGATACGCAGTATTTT. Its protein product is CASSQERRGTDTQYF.

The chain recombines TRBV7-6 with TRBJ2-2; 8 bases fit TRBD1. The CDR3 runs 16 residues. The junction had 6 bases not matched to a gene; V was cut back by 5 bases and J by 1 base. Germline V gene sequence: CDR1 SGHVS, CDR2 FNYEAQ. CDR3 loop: CASSGRGQVNTGELFF. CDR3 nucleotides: TGTGCCAGCAGCGGCCGGGGACAGGTGAACACCGGGGAGCTGTTTTTT.

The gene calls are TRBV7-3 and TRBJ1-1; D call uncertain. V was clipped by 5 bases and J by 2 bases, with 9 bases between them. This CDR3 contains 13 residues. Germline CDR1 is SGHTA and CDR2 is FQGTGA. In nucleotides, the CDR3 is TGTGCCAGCAGCCGCCCAGAAAACACTGAAGCTTTCTTT. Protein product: CASSRPENTEAFF.

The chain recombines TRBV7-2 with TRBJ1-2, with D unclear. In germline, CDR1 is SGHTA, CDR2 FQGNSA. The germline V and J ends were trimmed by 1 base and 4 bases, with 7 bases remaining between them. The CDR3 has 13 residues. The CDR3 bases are TGTGCCAGCAGCTTAGGCAGGCCCTATGGCTACACCTTC. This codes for CASSLGRPYGYTF.

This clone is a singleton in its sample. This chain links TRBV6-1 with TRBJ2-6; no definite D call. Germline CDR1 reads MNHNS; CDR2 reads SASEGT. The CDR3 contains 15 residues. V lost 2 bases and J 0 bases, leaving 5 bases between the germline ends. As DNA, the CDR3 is TGTGCCAGCAGTGAAAGGCACTCTGGGGCCAACGTCCTGACTTTC. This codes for CASSERHSGANVLTF.

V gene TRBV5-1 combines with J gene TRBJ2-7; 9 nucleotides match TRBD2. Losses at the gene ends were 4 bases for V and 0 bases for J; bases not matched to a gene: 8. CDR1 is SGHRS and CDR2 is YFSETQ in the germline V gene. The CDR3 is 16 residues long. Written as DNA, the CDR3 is TGCGCCAGCAGCCCCCTGTCGCGGGAGGGCTCCTACGAGCAGTACTTC. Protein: CASSPLSREGSYEQYF.

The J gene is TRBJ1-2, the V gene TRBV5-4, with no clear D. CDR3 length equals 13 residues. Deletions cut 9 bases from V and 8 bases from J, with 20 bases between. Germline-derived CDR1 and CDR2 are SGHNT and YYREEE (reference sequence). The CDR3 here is CATSPGHPEGYTF. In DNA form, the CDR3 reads TGTGCCACCTCTCCGGGCCATCCGGAGGGCTACACCTTC.

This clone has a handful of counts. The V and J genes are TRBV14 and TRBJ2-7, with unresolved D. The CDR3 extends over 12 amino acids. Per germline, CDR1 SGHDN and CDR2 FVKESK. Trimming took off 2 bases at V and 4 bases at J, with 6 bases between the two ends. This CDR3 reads CASSQSPYEQYF. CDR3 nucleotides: TGTGCCAGCAGCCAATCTCCATACGAGCAGTACTTC.

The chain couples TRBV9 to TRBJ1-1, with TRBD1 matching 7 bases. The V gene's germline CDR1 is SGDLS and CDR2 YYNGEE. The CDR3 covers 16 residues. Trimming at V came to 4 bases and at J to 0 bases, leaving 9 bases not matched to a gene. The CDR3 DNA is TGTGCCAGCAGCAGATCGACAGGGACTATGAACACTGAAGCTTTCTTT. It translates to CASSRSTGTMNTEAFF.

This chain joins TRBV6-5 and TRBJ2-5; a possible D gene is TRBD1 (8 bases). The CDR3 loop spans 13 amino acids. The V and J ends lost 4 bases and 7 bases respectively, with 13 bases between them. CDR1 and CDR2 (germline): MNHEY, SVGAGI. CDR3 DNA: TGTGCCAGCAGTTCCCACAGGGGGGGGACCCAGTACTTC. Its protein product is CASSSHRGGTQYF.

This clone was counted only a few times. CDR3 in amino acids: CASSQAVSGALGTEAFF. In DNA, the CDR3 is TGCGCCAGCAGCCAAGCGGTGAGCGGGGCGCTCGGCACTGAAGCTTTCTTT. The chain carries TRBV4-1 and TRBJ1-1, with a possible D match to TRBD1 (5 bases). The CDR3 has 17 residues. The V end was cut by 1 base, the J end by 4 bases, with 19 bases between. The germline V gene has CDR1 MGHRA and CDR2 YSYEKL.

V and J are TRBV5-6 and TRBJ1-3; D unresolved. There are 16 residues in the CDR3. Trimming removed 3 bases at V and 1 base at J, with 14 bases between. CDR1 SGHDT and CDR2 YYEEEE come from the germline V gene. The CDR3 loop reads CASSSGFGRSGNTIYF. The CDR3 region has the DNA TGTGCCAGCAGCTCTGGATTTGGCAGATCTGGAAACACCATATATTTT.

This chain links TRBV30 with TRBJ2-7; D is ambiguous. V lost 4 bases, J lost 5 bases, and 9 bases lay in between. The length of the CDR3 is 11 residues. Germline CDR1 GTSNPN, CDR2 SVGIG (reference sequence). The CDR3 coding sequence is TGTGCCTGGACCCTCGCAGACGAGCAGTACTTC. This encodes CAWTLADEQYF.

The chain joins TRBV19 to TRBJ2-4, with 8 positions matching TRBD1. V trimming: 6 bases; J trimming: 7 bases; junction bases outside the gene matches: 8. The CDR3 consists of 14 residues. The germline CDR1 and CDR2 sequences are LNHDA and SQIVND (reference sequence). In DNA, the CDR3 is TGTGCCAGTAGAGCTTTTCAGGGGGCGAACATTCAGTACTTC. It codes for CASRAFQGANIQYF.

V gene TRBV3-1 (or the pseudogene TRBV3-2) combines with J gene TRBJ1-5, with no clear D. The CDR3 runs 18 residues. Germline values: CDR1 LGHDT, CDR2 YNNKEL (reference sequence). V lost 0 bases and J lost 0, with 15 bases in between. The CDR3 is CASSQDGEDRYSNQPQHF. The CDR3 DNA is TGTGCCAGCAGCCAAGACGGGGAAGATAGGTATAGCAATCAGCCCCAGCATTTT.

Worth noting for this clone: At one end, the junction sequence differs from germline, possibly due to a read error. The CDR3 bases are TGTGCCAGCAGCGTAGCGGGGTACAATGAGCAGTTCTTC. Amino acid sequence: CASSVAGYNEQFF. This chain connects TRBV7-8 to TRBJ2-1, with 8 bases fitting TRBD2. CDR3 length: 13 residues. Germline-derived CDR1 and CDR2 are SGHVS and FQNEAQ.

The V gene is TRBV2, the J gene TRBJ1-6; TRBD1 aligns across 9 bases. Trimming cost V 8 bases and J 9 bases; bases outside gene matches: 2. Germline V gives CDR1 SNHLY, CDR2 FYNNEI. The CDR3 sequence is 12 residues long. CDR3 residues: CASGTGFSPLHF. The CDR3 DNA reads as TGTGCCAGCGGGACAGGGTTTTCACCCCTCCACTTT. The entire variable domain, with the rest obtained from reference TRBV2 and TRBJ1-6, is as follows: EPEVTQTPSHQVTQMGQEVILRCVPISNHLYFYWYRQILGQKVEFLVSFYNNEISEKSEIFDDQFSVERPDGSNFTLKIRSTKLEDSAMYFCASGTGFSPLHFGNGTRLTVT.

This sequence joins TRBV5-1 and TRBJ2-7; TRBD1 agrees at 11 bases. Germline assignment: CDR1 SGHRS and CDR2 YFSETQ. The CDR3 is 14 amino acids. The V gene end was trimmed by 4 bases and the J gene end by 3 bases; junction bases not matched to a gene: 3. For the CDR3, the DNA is TGCGCCAGCAGCGGGACAGGGGGAAGCTACGAGCAGTACTTC. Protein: CASSGTGGSYEQYF.